This T cell receptor (beta chain) was recovered during a study of blood T cell repertoires in COVID-19. On the study more broadly: PBMCs, B-cell-depleted T cells, or T cells were the source of the cDNA or gDNA that made up the material.

Only in-frame clones appear in the TCRdb table, and some are missing; sequencing was by immunoSEQ multiplex PCR. Found here are about 200,000 clones, roughly nine tenths of them singletons; the top ten hold just under 25%. This clone was seen a handful of times. Germline V CDR1 and CDR2: SGHAT, FQDESV (reference sequence). This CDR3 comprises 14 residues. V lost 6 bases to trimming and J lost 7 bases, with 13 bases between them. This TCR was recovered from a middle-aged woman in a cohort exposed to, infected with or recovered from COVID-19 (not recorded which). Sequencing was carried out using PBMCs or T cells enriched from blood (not recorded which). This chain links TRBV11-1 with TRBJ1-6, with D tentatively TRBD1 (5 bases). The CDR3 DNA reads TGTGCCAGCAGTCGAACAGGAAACAATTCACCCCTCCACTTT. It is translated as CASSRTGNNSPLHF.